The entry that follows covers one TCR beta chain sequence. These data come from a study of cytomegalovirus exposure and HLA in healthy donors. With 2 bases clipped from V and 6 bases from J, the junction kept 4 bases outside the gene matches. CDR1 and CDR2 from the germline V gene are MDHEN and SYDVKM. The CDR3 consists of 16 residues. Repertoires were generated with immunoSEQ multiplex PCR, while TCRdb's copy carries only in-frame clones and drops some. This table holds tens of thousands of clones, roughly nine tenths found once. The gene calls are TRBV28 and TRBJ2-4; TRBD2 matches 13 bases. The TCR was taken from a man between 18 and 29 years old in good health and CMV-seronegative. Source material: PBMCs. The DNA of the CDR3 is TGTGCCAGCAGTTTACCACTAGCGGGAGGGATAAACATTCAGTACTTC. Its translation: CASSLPLAGGINIQYF.